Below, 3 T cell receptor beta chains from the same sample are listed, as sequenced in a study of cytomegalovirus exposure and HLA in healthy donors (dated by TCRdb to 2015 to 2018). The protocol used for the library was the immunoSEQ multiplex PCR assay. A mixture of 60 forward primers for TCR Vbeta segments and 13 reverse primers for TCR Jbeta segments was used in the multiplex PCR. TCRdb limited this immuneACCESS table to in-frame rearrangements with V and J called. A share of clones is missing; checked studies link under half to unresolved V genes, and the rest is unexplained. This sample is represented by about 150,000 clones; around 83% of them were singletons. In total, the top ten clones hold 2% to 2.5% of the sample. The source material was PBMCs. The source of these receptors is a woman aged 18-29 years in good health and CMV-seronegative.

The CDR3 loop reads CASSEQGDSGANVLTF. Here the CDR3 DNA reads TGTGCCAGCAGTGAACAGGGGGACTCTGGGGCCAACGTCCTGACTTTC. The chain combines TRBV2 with TRBJ2-6; 7 bases are a match to TRBD1. Germline V lookup: CDR1 SNHLY, CDR2 FYNNEI. J lost 0 bases, V lost 2 bases, and 1 base had no gene match. This CDR3 region has 16 residues. The complete variable domain, with remaining parts taken from reference TRBV2 and TRBJ2-6, reads EPEVTQTPSHQVTQMGQEVILRCVPISNHLYFYWYRQILGQKVEFLVSFYNNEISEKSEIFDDQFSVERPDGSNFTLKIRSTKLEDSAMYFCASSEQGDSGANVLTFGAGSRLTVL.

The CDR3 loop reads CASSEVDSRTEAFF. The CDR3 nucleotides read TGTGCCAGCAGTGAAGTCGACAGTCGAACTGAAGCTTTCTTT. The chain carries TRBV2 and TRBJ1-1, with a possible D match to TRBD1 (5 bases). In germline, CDR1 is SNHLY, CDR2 FYNNEI. Trimming stripped 1 base from V and 5 bases from J, with 11 bases between. The CDR3 spans 14 residues.

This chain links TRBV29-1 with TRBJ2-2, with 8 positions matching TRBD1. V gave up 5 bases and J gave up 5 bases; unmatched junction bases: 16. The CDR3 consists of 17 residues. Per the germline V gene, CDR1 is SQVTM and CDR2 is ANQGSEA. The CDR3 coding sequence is TGCAGCGTTCTCTTTTCAGGGGGCGTCCGGATGACCGGGGAGCTGTTTTTT. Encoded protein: CSVLFSGGVRMTGELFF.